This TCR beta chain appears in the sequencing data of a study of vaccination and CD4 T cells after COVID-19. Study summary: Control cultures were supplied with a CEFX pool, an HIV-1 Nef pool, or no peptide at all.

A note on this clonotype: The target antigen is unknown.

Regarding the study as a whole: When vaccine-specific clones from convalescent patients were examined, 304 of 307 were spike mono-reactive.

The study sequenced cultured CD4+ T cell DNA using the Oncomine TCR Beta short-read assay. TCRdb processed the PCR reads anew with MiXCR; each CDR3 protein has one entry. The table shows about 5,600 distinct CDR3 sequences, with about two fifths occurring only once. Germline V gives CDR1 GTSNPN, CDR2 SVGIG (reference sequence). This CDR3 spans 12 amino acids. V was clipped by 0 bases and J by 2 bases, with 4 bases between them. Indicated treatment: approximately 10-day PBMC culture with coronavirus spike peptide pools or control peptides (ViraFEST assay). Harvesting of the unexposed donor's CD4+ T cells predated the COVID-19 pandemic (2011-2018). The probes, which were SARS-CoV-2 S/N and four cold-coronavirus spikes, were applied to unexposed-donor CD4+ T cells, cells permitting.

The chain couples TRBV30 to TRBJ1-2, with D unclear. The clonotype was recovered from a human donor in good health. The material sequenced was CD4+ T cells from blood, cultured in vitro. The CDR3 loop reads CAWSVQNYGYTF. The DNA of the CDR3 is TGTGCCTGGAGTGTCCAGAACTATGGCTACACCTTC.